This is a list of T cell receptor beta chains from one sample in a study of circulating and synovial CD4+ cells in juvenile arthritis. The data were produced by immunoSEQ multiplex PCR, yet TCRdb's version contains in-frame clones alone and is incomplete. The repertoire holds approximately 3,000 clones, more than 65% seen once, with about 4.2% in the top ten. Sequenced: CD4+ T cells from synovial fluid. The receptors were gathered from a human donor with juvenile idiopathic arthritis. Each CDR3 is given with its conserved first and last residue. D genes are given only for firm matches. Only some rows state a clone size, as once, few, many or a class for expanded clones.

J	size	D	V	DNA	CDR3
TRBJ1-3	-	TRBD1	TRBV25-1	TGTGCCAGCAACCCCGGACAGGGGCGAAACACCATATATTTT	CASNPGQGRNTIYF
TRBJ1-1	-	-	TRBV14	TGTGCCAGCAGCCAAGCCGTTCAGGTGGGCACTGAAGCTTTCTTT	CASSQAVQVGTEAFF
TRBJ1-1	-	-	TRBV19	TGTGCCAGTAGTGCACTTGACGGGTTAGAAGCTTTCTTT	CASSALDGLEAFF
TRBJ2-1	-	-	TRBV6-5	TGTGCCAGCAGTTACTCACCGGGACTGAGTTACAATGAGCAGTTCTTC	CASSYSPGLSYNEQFF
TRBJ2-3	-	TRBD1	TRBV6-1	TGTGCCAGCACCATGGGGGGGACAGGGGCAGATACGCAGTATTTT	CASTMGGTGADTQYF
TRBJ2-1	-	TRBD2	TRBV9	TGTGCCAGCAGCTCCGGGACTAGAGGGATAGATGAGCAGTTCTTC	CASSSGTRGIDEQFF
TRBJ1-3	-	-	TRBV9	TGTGCCAGCAGCGTAGACGGCTCTGGAAACACCATATATTTT	CASSVDGSGNTIYF
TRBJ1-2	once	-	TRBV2	TGTGCCAGCAGTGAATTAAAGACAGACTACTATGGCTACACCTTC	CASSELKTDYYGYTF
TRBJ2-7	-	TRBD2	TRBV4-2	TGTGCCAGCAGCCCTCTTAGCGGGAGCGACGAGCAGTACTTC	CASSPLSGSDEQYF
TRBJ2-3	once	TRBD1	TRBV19	TGTGCCAGTAGTTCCGGGACAGGTCGTAGAGATACGCAGTATTTT	CASSSGTGRRDTQYF
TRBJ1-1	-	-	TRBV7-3	TGTGCCAGCAGCCCATTAGACCGGGAGAACACTGAAGCTTTCTTT	CASSPLDRENTEAFF
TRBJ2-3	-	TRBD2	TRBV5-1	TGCGCCAGCAGCCCGCGGGGGGCGGGCACAGATACGCAGTATTTT	CASSPRGAGTDTQYF
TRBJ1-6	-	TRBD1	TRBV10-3	TGTGCCATCAGTGGGCAGGGGGCTTCCTTTAATTCACCCCTCCACTTT	CAISGQGASFNSPLHF
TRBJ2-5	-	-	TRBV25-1	TGTGCCAGCAAGATAGGGTGGGGGGTAGAGACCCAGTACTTC	CASKIGWGVETQYF
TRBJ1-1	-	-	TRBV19	TGTGCCAGTAGAGCGGCGGGGGGAATGAACACTGAAGCTTTCTTT	CASRAAGGMNTEAFF
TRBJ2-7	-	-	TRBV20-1	TGCAGTGGGGGGGGCATCCACGAGCAGTACTTC	CSGGGIHEQYF
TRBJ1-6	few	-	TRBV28	TGTGCCAGCAGCCGGGACACCAGGCCCTCACCCCTCCACTTT	CASSRDTRPSPLHF
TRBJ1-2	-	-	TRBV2	TGTGCCAGCAGTGTACAGAAAAACTATGGCTACACCTTC	CASSVQKNYGYTF
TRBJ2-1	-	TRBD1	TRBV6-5	TGTGCCAGCAGTTATGGACAGGGTAGGAATGAGCAGTTCTTC	CASSYGQGRNEQFF
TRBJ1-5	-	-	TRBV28	TGTGCCAGCAGGGCGGGGGGGCGGAGCAATCAGCCCCAGCATTTT	CASRAGGRSNQPQHF